Listed here is a single T cell receptor (beta chain). Its matching antigen is unknown. The investigators reverse transcribed all of the isolated RNA, so they sequenced expressed TCRB transcripts. Sequencing of naive, central memory and regulatory T cell samples gave an average of approximately 3.3 million reads. Only in-frame clones appear in the TCRdb table, and some are missing; sequencing was by immunoSEQ multiplex PCR. The table records about 160,000 clones, approximately 8% of them present only once. The data were obtained in a study of beta chain features in type 1 diabetes. Study-level findings and limits: Because the template was cDNA, high-expressing cells might be over-represented. TCRB CDR3s were moderately but significantly shorter in Type 1 diabetes patients in all four CD4+ subsets. Resolution of whether HLA type affects TCRB rearrangement was not achieved here. Diminished insertions and augmented deletions at VDJ junctions characterized type 1 diabetes patients.

The CDR3 length is 15 residues. Germline V lookup: CDR1 SQVTM, CDR2 ANQGSEA. The V and J ends lost 6 bases and 6 bases, in that order; junction bases with no gene match: 12. This chain uses TRBV29-1 with TRBJ2-2; 8 bases are shared with TRBD1. Sample: central memory CD4+ T cells from blood. The TCR comes from a man between 18 and 35 years old with type 1 diabetes. The CDR3 reads CSVGRTGSDAGELFF. The CDR3 DNA is TGCAGCGTGGGTCGGACAGGGTCCGATGCCGGGGAGCTGTTTTTT.